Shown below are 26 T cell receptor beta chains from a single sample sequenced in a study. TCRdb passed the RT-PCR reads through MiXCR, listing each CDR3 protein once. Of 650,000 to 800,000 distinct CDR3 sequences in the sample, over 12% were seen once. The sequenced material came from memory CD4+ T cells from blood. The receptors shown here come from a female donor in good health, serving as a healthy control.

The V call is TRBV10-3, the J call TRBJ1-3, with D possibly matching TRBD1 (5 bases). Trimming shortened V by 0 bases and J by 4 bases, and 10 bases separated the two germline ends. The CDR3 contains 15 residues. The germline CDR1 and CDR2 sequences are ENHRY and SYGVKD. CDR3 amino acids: CAISESGAAGNTIYF. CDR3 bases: TGTGCCATCAGTGAGTCAGGGGCTGCCGGAAACACCATATATTTT.

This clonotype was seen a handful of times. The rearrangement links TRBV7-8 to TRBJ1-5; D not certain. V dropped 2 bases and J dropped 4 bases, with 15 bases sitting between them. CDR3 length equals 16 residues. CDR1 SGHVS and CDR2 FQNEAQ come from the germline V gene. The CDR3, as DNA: TGTGCCAGCAGCTTATTGCTCTTAGGGAATAATCAGCCCCAGCATTTT. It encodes CASSLLLLGNNQPQHF.

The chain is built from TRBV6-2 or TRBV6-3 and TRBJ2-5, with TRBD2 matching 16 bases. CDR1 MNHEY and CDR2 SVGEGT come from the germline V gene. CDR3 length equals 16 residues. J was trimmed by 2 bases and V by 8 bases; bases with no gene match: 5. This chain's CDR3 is CASGTSGRAGQETQYF. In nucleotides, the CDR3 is TGTGCCAGCGGGACTAGCGGGAGGGCCGGGCAAGAGACCCAGTACTTC.

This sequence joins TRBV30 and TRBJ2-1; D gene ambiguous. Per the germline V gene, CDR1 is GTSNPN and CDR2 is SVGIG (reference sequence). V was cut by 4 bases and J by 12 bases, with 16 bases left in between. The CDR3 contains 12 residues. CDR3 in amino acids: CAWKGFDVGQFF. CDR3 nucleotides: TGTGCCTGGAAAGGTTTCGACGTTGGGCAGTTCTTC.

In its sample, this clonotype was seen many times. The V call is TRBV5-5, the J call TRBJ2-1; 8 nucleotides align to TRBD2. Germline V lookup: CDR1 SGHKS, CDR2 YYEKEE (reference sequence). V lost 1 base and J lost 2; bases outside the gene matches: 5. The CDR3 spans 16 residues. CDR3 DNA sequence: TGTGCCAGCAGCTTGAGAGGTAGCGGGACCTACAATGAGCAGTTCTTC. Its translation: CASSLRGSGTYNEQFF.

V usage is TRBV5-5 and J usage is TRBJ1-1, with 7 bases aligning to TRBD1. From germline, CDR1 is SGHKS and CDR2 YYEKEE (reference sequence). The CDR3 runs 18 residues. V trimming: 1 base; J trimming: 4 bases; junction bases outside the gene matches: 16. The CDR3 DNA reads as TGTGCCAGCAGCTTGAATGGGGGACAGAGAGGAGGGTCCACTGAAGCTTTCTTT. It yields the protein CASSLNGGQRGGSTEAFF.

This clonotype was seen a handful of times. CDR3 region: CASSHNQETQYF. The CDR3, as DNA: TGTGCCAGCAGCCACAACCAAGAGACCCAGTACTTC. V and J are TRBV12-3 or TRBV12-4 and TRBJ2-5; no clear D gene. The CDR3 loop spans 12 amino acids. V shed 6 bases and J shed 0 bases, with 5 bases lying between them.

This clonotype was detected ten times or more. CDR3 region: CASSQDWQADEQYF. The CDR3 DNA sequence: TGTGCCAGCAGCCAAGACTGGCAGGCTGACGAGCAGTACTTC. J is TRBJ2-7 and V is TRBV4-2; D call uncertain. The CDR3 runs 14 residues. Germline V gene data show CDR1 as LGHNA and CDR2 as YNFKEQ. Trimming removed 0 bases from V and 5 bases from J, with 11 bases in between.

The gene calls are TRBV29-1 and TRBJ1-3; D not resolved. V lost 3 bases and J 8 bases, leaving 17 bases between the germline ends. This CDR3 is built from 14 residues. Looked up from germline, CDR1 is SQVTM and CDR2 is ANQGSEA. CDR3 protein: CSVEVFSGRDTIYF. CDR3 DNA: TGCAGCGTTGAGGTCTTCTCAGGCCGAGACACCATATATTTT.

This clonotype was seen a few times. The CDR3 protein is CSASAGQTKFYNEQFF. The CDR3 bases are TGCAGTGCTAGTGCGGGACAGACTAAGTTCTACAATGAGCAGTTCTTC. The chain employs TRBV20-1 and TRBJ2-1; a possible D gene is TRBD1 (7 bases). Trimming pared 3 bases from V and 3 bases from J, leaving 18 bases between. The CDR3 sequence is 16 residues long. Germline assignment: CDR1 DFQATT and CDR2 SNEGSKA (reference sequence).

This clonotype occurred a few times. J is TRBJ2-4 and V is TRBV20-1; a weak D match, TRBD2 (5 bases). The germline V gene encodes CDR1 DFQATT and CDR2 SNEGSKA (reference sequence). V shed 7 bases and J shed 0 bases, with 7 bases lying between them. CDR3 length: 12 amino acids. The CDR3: CSGELAKNIQYF. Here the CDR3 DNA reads TGCAGTGGGGAGCTAGCCAAAAACATTCAGTACTTC.

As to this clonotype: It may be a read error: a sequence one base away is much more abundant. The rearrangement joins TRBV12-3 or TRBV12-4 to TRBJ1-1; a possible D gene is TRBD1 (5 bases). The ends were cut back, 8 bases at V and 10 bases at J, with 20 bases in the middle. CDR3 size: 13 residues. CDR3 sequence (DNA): TGTGCCAGCTCATGGGCCCGGGGGTTTGTAGCTTTCTTT. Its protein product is CASSWARGFVAFF.

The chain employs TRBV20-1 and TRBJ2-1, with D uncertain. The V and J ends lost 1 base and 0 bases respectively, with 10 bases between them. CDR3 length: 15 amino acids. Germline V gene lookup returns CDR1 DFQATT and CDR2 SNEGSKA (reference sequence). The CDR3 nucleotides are TGCAGTGCTAGAGCGCCGGGTATCTCCTACAATGAGCAGTTCTTC. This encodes CSARAPGISYNEQFF.

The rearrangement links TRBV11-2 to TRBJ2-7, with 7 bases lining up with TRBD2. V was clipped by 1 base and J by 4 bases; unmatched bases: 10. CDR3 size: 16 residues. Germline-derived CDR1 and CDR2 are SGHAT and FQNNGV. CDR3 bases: TGTGCCAGCAGCTTAGGACGGGGGAGGGACTATTACGAGCAGTACTTC. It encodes CASSLGRGRDYYEQYF. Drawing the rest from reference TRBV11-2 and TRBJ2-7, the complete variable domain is EAGVAQSPRYKIIEKRQSVAFWCNPISGHATLYWYQQILGQGPKLLIQFQNNGVVDDSQLPKDRFSAERLKGVDSTLKIQPAKLEDSAVYLCASSLGRGRDYYEQYFGPGTRLTVT.

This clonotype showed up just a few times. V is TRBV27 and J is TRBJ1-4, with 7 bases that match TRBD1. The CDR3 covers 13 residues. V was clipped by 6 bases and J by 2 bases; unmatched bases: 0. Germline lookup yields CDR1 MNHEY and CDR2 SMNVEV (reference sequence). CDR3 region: CASRGQTNEKLFF. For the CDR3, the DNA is TGTGCCAGCAGGGGACAGACTAATGAAAAACTGTTTTTT.

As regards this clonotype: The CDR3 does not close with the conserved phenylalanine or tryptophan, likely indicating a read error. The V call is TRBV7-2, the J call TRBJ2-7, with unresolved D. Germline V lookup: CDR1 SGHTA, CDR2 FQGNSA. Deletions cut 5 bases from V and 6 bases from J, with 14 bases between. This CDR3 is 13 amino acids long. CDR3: CASSPQVNREQYL. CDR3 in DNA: TGTGCCAGCAGCCCCCAGGTGAACCGCGAGCAGTACTTA.

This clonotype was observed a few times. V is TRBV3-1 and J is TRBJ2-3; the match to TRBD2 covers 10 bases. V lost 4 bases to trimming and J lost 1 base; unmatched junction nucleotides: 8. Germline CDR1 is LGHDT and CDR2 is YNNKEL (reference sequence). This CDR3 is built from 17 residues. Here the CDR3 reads CASSPIGLAERTDTQYF. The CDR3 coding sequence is TGTGCCAGCAGCCCTATTGGACTAGCGGAACGCACAGATACGCAGTATTTT.

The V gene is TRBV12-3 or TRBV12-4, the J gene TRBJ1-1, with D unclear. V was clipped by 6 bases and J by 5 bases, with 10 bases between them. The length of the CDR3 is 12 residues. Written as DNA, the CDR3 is TGTGCCAGCAGCTTCAGGCGGACTGAAGCTTTCTTT. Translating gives CASSFRRTEAFF.

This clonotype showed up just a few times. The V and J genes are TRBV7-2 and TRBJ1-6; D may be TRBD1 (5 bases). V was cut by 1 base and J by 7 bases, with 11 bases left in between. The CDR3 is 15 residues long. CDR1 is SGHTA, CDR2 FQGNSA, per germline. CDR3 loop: CASSLVVDINSPLHF. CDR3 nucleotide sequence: TGTGCCAGCAGCTTAGTGGTGGACATCAATTCACCCCTCCACTTT.

The CDR3 region is CASSTGTGIEKLFF. The CDR3 region has the DNA TGCGCCAGCAGCACCGGGACAGGGATCGAAAAACTGTTTTTT. The gene calls are TRBV5-1 and TRBJ1-4; TRBD1 agrees at 9 bases. Losses at the gene ends were 4 bases for V and 8 bases for J; bases not matched to a gene: 6. Germline values: CDR1 SGHRS, CDR2 YFSETQ. There are 14 residues in the CDR3.

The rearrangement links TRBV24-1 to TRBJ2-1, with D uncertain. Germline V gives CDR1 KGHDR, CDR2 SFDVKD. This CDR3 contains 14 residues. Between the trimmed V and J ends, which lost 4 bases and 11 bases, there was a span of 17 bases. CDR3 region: CATSEPAGGQKQFF. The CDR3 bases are TGTGCCACCAGTGAACCTGCCGGTGGGCAGAAGCAGTTCTTC.

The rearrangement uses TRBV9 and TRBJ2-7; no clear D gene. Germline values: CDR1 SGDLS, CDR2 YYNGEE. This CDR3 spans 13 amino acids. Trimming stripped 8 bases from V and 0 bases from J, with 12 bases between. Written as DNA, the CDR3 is TGTGCCAGTGGTCTCAACCCCTCCTACGAGCAGTACTTC. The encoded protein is CASGLNPSYEQYF. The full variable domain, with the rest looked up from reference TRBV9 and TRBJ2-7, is DSGVTQTPKHLITATGQRVTLRCSPRSGDLSVYWYQQSLDQGLQFLIQYYNGEERAKGNILERFSAQQFPDLHSELNLSSLELGDSALYFCASGLNPSYEQYFGPGTRLTVT.

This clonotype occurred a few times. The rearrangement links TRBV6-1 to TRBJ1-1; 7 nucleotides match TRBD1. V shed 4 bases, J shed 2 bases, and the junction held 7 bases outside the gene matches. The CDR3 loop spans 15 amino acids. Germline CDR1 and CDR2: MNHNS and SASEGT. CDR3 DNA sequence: TGTGCCAGCAGTGTGTCCGGGACAGCTAACACTGAAGCTTTCTTT. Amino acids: CASSVSGTANTEAFF.

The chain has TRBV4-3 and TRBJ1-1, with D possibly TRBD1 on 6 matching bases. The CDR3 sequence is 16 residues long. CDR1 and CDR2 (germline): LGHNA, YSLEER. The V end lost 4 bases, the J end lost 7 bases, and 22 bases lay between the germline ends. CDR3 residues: CASSPLPGEGEDEAFF. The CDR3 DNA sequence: TGCGCCAGCAGCCCCCTCCCAGGGGAGGGAGAGGATGAAGCTTTCTTT.

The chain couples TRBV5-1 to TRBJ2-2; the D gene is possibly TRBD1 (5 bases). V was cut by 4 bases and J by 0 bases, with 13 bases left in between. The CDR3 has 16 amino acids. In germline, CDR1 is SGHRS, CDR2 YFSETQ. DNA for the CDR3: TGCGCCAGCAGCCCCCAGGGCGGATCGAACACCGGGGAGCTGTTTTTT. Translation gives CASSPQGGSNTGELFF.

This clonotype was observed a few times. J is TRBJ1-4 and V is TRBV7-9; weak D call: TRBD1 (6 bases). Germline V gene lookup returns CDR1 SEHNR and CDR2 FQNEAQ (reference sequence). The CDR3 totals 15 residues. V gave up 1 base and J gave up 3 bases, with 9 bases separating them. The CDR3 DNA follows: TGTGCCAGCAGCTTAGGGGACAAAGCTAATGAAAAACTGTTTTTT. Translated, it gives CASSLGDKANEKLFF.